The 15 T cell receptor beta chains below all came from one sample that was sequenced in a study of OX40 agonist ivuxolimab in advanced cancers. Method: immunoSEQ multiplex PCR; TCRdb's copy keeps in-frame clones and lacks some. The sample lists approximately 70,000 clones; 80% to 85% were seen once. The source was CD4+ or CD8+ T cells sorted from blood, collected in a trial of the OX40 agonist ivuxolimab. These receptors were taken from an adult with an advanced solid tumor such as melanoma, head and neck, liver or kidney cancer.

CDR3 sequence reads: CSVGGSSGIDTDTQYF. DNA for the CDR3: TGCAGCGTTGGAGGGTCTAGCGGGATTGACACAGATACGCAGTATTTT. This rearrangement joins TRBV29-1 to TRBJ2-3, with TRBD2 matching 9 bases. Per the germline V gene, CDR1 is SQVTM and CDR2 is ANQGSEA. The CDR3 totals 16 residues. Trimming at V came to 4 bases and at J to 2 bases, leaving 10 bases not matched to a gene.

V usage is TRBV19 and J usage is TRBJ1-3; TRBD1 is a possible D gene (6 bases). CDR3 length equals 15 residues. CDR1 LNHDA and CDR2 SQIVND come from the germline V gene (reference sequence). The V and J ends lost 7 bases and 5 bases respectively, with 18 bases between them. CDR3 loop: CASTEEGGARNTIYF. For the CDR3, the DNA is TGTGCCAGTACCGAGGAGGGGGGAGCTAGAAACACCATATATTTT.

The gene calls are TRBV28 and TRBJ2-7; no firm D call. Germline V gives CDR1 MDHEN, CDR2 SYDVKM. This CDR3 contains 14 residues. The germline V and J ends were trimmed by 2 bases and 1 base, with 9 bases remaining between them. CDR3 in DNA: TGTGCCAGCAGTTTACCCGGCAGTTCCTACGAGCAGTACTTC. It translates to CASSLPGSSYEQYF.

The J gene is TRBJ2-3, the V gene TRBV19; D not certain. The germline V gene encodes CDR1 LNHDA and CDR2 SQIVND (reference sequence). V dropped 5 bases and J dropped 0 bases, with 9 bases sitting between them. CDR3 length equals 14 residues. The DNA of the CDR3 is TGTGCCAGTAGTTCCCTTAGAAGCACAGATACGCAGTATTTT. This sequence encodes CASSSLRSTDTQYF.

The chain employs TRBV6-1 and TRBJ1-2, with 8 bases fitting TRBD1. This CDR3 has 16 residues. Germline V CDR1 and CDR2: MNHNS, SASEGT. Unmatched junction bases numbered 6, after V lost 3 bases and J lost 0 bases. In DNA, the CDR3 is TGTGCCAGCAGTGACCGGGACAGGAGATCTAACTATGGCTACACCTTC. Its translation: CASSDRDRRSNYGYTF.

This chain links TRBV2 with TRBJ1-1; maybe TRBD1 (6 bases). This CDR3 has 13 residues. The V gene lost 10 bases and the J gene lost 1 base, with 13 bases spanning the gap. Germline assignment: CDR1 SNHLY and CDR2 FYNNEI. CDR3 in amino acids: CATRGGPNTEAFF. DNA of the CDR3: TGTGCCACCCGGGGGGGGCCGAACACTGAAGCTTTCTTT.

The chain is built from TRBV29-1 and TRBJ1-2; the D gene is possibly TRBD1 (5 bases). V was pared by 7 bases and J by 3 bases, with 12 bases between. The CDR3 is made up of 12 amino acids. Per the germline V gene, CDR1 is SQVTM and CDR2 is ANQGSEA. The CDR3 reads CSALTVDYGYTF. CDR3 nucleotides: TGCAGCGCCCTGACAGTTGACTATGGCTACACCTTC. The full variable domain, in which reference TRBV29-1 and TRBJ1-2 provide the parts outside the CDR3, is SAVISQKPSRDICQRGTSLTIQCQVDSQVTMMFWYRQQPGQSLTLIATANQGSEATYESGFVIDKFPISRPNLTFSTLTVSNMSPEDSSIYLCSALTVDYGYTFGSGTRLTVV.

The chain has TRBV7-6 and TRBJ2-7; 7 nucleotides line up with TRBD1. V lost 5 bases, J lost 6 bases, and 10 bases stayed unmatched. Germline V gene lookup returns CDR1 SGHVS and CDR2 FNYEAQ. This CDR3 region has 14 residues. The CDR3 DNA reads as TGTGCCAGCAGCCCCACAGGGGTCAACGGCGAGCAGTACTTC. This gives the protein CASSPTGVNGEQYF.

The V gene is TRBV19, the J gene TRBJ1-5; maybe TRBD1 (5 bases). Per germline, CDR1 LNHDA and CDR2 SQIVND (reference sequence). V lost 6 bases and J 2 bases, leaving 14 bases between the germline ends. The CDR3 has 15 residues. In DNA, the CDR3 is TGTGCCAGTAGCCTTTGGGGGGATGGCAATCAGCCCCAGCATTTT. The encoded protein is CASSLWGDGNQPQHF.

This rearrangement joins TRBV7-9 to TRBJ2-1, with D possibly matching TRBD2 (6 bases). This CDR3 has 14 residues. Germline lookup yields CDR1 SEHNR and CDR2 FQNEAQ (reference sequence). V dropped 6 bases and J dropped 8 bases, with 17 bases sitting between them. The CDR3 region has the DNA TGTGCCAGCAGGGGACGGGCGGGGCTGGATGAGCAGTTCTTC. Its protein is CASRGRAGLDEQFF. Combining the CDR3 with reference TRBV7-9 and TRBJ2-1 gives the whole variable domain DTGVSQNPRHKITKRGQNVTFRCDPISEHNRLYWYRQTLGQGPEFLTYFQNEAQLEKSRLLSDRFSAERPKGSFSTLEIQRTEQGDSAMYLCASRGRAGLDEQFFGPGTRLTVL.

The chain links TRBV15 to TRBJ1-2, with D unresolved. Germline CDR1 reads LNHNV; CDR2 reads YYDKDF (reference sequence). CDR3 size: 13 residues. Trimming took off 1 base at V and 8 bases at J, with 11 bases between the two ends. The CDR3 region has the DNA TGTGCCACCAGCAGAGGAAGGGTTGAGGGCTACACCTTC. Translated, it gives CATSRGRVEGYTF.

CDR3 residues: CASSKVPLGILGNEQFF. CDR3 sequence (DNA): TGTGCCAGCAGCAAAGTCCCACTCGGAATTCTCGGCAATGAGCAGTTCTTC. This chain uses TRBV21-1 with TRBJ2-1. TRBV21-1 is a pseudogene locus. This CDR3 is 17 amino acids long.

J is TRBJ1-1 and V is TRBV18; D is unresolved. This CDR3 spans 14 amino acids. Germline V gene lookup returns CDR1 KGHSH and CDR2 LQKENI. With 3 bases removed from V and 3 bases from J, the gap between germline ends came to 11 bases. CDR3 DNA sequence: TGTGCCAGCTCACCCAAGGGTCGGGACACTGAAGCTTTCTTT. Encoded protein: CASSPKGRDTEAFF.

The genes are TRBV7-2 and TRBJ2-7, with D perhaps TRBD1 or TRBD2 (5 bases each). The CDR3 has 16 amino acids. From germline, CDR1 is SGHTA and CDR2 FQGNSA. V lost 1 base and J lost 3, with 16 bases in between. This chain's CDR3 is CASSLGLWDRNYEQYF. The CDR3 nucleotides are TGTGCCAGCAGCTTAGGTCTCTGGGACCGAAACTACGAGCAGTACTTC.

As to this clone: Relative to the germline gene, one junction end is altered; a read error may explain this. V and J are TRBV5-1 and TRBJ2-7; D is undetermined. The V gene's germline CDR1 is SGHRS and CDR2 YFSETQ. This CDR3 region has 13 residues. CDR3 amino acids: CASSLGMTYEQYF. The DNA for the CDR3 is TGCGCCAGCAGTTTGGGCATGACCTACGAGCAGTACTTC. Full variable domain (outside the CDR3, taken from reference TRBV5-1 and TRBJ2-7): KAGVTQTPRYLIKTRGQQVTLSCSPISGHRSVSWYQQTPGQGLQFLFEYFSETQRNKGNFPGRFSGRQFSNSRSEMNVSTLELGDSALYLCASSLGMTYEQYFGPGTRLTVT.